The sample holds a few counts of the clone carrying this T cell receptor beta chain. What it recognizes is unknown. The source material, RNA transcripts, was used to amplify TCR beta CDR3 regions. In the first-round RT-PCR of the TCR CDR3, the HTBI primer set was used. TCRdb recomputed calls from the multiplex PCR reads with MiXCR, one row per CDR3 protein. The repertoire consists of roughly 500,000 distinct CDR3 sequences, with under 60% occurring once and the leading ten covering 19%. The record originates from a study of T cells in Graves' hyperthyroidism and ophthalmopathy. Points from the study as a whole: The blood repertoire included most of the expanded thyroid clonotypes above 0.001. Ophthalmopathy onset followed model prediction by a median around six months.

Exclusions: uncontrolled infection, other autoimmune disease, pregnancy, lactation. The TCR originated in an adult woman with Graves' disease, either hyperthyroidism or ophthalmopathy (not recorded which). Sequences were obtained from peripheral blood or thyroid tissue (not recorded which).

This chain's CDR3 is CASSFGQGTYYGYTF. In DNA form, the CDR3 reads TGTGCCAGCAGCTTTGGACAGGGGACCTACTATGGCTACACCTTC. The J gene is TRBJ1-2, the V gene TRBV7-9, with 9 positions matching TRBD1. Germline V lookup: CDR1 SEHNR, CDR2 FQNEAQ (reference sequence). CDR3 length: 15 amino acids. V lost 3 bases, J lost 3 bases, and 5 bases stayed unmatched.